The clone carrying this T cell receptor beta chain was detected only a few times. As yet, its antigen is unknown. The same CDR3 arises from other DNA sequences in this sample as well. This sample was taken from a study of OX40 agonist ivuxolimab in advanced cancers. On the study more broadly: An anti-OX40 (CD134) antibody with agonistic activity, ivuxolimab, was administered to patients. People in dose escalation had one of these cancers: hepatocellular carcinoma, melanoma, renal cell or head and neck cancer. Study results and limitations: Both CD4+ and CD8+ T cell populations in blood had undergone clonal expansion by week 6 at 0.1 to 3.0 mg/kg.

Losses at the gene ends were 4 bases for V and 8 bases for J; bases not matched to a gene: 6. The CDR3 totals 15 residues. CDR1 MRHNA and CDR2 SNTAGT come from the germline V gene. Method: immunoSEQ multiplex PCR; TCRdb's copy keeps in-frame clones and lacks some. The data contain tens of thousands of clones, more than 85% of them seen just once; the ten biggest clones take up around 1%. The sequence was obtained from an adult with an advanced solid tumor such as melanoma, head and neck, liver or kidney cancer. Sequencing was performed on CD4+ or CD8+ T cells sorted from blood, taken in a trial of the OX40 agonist ivuxolimab. V and J are TRBV6-4 and TRBJ2-1, with 12 positions matching TRBD2. The CDR3 region is CASSAGLAGRDEQFF. The CDR3 DNA reads as TGTGCCAGCAGTGCTGGACTAGCGGGACGGGATGAGCAGTTCTTC.